This T cell receptor (beta chain) was observed in a study of T cells in Graves' hyperthyroidism and ophthalmopathy. Notes on the study in general: Ophthalmopathy prediction by the model preceded onset by a median approximately 6.9 months. Within blood appeared most thyroid clonotypes that had expanded above 0.001.

Disease duration was under 3 months in the ophthalmopathy patients, who also had a Clinical Activity Score of at least 3 and a NOSPECS grade of at least 4. The study excluded patients with uncontrolled infection, other autoimmune disease, pregnancy or lactation. Amplification of TCR beta CDR3 regions used RNA as the template. The TCR CDR3 was amplified in a first-round RT-PCR using the HTBI primer set. Each CDR3 protein is one row after TCRdb ran MiXCR on the multiplex PCR reads. This sample has fewer than 250,000 distinct CDR3 sequences, with more than 20% found just once. This clonotype occurred many times. Antigen specificity is unknown. The CDR3 extends over 17 amino acids. Trimming took 4 bases from V and 6 from J; bases not matched to a gene: 18. Germline V gene sequence: CDR1 SGHAT, CDR2 FQNNGV.

The sequencing input was blood. The chain is built from TRBV11-2 and TRBJ2-7; 7 bases fit TRBD2. This TCR came from a woman between 35 and 50 years old with Graves' ophthalmopathy. For the CDR3, the DNA is TGTGCCAGCAGCTCTACCCCGAGCGGGACCTCTCTACGCGAGCAGTACTTC. This sequence encodes CASSSTPSGTSLREQYF.